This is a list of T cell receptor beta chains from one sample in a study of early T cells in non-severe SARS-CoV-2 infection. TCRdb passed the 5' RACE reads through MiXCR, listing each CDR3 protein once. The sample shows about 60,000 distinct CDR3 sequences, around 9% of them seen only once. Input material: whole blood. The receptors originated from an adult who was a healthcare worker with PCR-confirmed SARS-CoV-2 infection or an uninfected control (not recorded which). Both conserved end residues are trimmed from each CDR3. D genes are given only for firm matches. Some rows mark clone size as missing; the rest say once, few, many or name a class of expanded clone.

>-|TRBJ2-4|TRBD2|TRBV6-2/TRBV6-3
ASSALRAGTSGTRKNIQY
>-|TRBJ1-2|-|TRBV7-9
ASSLTGNGYT
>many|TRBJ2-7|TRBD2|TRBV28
ASSPLGTSAGGEQY
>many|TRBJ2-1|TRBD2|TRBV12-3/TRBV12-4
ATLGLAGETMAEQF
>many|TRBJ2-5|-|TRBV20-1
SARVLQETQY
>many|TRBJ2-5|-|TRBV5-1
ASSLGDLLGQETQY
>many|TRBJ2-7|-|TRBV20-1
SGHSSSSYEQY
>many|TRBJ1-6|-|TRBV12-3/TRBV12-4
ASQGPSSYNSPLH
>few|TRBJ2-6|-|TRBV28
ASGSSGANVLT
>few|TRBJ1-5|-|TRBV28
ASSLEPQH
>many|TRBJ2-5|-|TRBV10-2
ASSPSLVETQY
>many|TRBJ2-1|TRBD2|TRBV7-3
ASSSGTSGRLAYNEQF
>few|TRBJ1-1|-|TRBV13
ASSLASGTEAF
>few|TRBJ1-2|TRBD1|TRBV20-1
SASTGGDINGYT
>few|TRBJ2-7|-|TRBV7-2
ASSSQPGWRREEQY
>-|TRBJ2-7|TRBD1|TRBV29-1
SASLGTGGWQY
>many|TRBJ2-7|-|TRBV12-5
ASGSPAGGQY
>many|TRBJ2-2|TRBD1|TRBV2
ASSYRGAGELF
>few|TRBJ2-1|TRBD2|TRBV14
ASSQTSVEQF
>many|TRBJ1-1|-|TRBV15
ATSSGPGTGNTEAF
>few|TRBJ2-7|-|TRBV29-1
SVEQGPYEQY
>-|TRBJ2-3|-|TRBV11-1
ASSFDRSDTQY
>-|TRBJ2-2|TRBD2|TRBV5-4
ASSPPGLAGRTGELF
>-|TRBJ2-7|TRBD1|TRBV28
ASRLPGQGNEQY
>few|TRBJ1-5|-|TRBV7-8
ASRLGGSNQPQH
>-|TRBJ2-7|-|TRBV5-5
ASSYTKGEQY
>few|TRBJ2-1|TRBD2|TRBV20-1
SEMSGGFHNEQF
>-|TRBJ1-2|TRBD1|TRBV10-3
AISVDRVYGYT
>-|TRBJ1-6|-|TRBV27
ASSPTPGAPLH
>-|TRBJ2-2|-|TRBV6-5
ASRSLGSTGELF
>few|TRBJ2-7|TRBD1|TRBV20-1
SAPITGVDEQY
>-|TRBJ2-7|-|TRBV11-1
ASSPGGYEQY
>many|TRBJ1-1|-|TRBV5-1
ASSRSANTEAF
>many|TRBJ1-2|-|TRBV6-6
ASSTQTGPYGYT
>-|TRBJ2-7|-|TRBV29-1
SATVSNYEQY
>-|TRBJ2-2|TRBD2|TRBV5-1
ASSLGSGSLTGELF
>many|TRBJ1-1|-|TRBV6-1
ASRKNTEAF
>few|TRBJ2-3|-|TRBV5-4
ASSFGGRADTQY
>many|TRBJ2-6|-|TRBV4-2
ASSQGTSGANVLT
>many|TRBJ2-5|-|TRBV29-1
SVQGLGTQY
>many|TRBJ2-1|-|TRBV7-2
ASGRDATREQF
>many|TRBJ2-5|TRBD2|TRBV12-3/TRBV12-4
ASNRDQGGDQY
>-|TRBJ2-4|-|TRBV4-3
ASSQEAGAKNIQY
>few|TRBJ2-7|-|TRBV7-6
ASSLRQGPYEQY
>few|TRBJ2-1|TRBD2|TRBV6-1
ASSGWDSGIPYNEQF
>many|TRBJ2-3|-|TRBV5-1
ASSLAGLPTDTQY
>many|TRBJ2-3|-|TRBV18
ASSPRPSTDTQY
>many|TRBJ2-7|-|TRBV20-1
SARLVGVPSYEQY
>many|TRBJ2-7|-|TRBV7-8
ASSLGPGQGLWEQY
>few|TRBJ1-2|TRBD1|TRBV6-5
ASSYSGTGNQGYT
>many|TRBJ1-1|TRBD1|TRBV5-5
ASSVGQGRAF
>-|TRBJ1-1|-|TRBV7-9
ASSRTVNTEAF
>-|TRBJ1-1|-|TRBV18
ASSPTFIAEAF